This T cell receptor (beta chain) was found in a study of blood T cell repertoires in COVID-19. At the level of the study: From the United States, Italy and Spain came samples of acute and convalescent COVID-19. T cells, B-cell-depleted T cells, or PBMCs supplied cDNA or gDNA.

CDR1 and CDR2 from the germline V gene are SGHVS and FNYEAQ. The CDR3 runs 15 residues. Between the trimmed V and J ends, which lost 3 bases and 2 bases, there was a span of 11 bases. In the original workflow: The assay estimated nucleated cells by amplifying reference gene primers. Sequencing was performed with immunoSEQ multiplex PCR; in TCRdb, only in-frame clones are kept and a portion is missing. For V, J and clone size, that table is used; D and trimming come from the DNA. The sample shows roughly 220,000 clones, approximately 90% of them seen only once. The receptor was derived from a man aged 80 or over with acute or convalescent COVID-19. The V gene is TRBV7-6, the J gene TRBJ1-3; D perhaps matches TRBD1 (5 bases). Material for sequencing was peripheral blood. CDR3 sequence (DNA): TGTGCCAGCAGCTTGGGTTCGGGGGCTGGAAACACCATATATTTT. It is translated as CASSLGSGAGNTIYF.